The 10 T cell receptor beta chains below come from one sample, sequenced in a study of somatic mutations in cytotoxic T cells in rheumatoid arthritis. TCRdb's copy holds only in-frame clones and misses some; the assay was immunoSEQ multiplex PCR. This sample has about 3,900 clones, with around 93% found just once. The source material was CD8+ T cells sorted from blood. These receptor sequences come from a woman aged 60-75 years with rheumatoid arthritis.

The chain carries TRBV11-2 and TRBJ2-7; D may be TRBD2 (6 bases). Trimming removed 2 bases at V and 4 bases at J, with 12 bases between. CDR1 is SGHAT and CDR2 is FQNNGV in the germline V gene. The CDR3 covers 14 residues. For the CDR3, the DNA is TGTGCCAGCAGCTTATATGGGCGGGGATACGAGCAGTACTTC. Residues: CASSLYGRGYEQYF.

The chain couples TRBV5-4 to TRBJ1-1; perhaps TRBD1 as D (5 bases). V was cut by 6 bases and J by 3 bases, with 24 bases left in between. Germline CDR1 and CDR2: SGHNT and YYREEE (reference sequence). The CDR3 sequence is 17 residues long. In nucleotides, the CDR3 is TGTGCCAGCATACCCATTCTTTCCAGGGAAGGGTACACTGAAGCTTTCTTT. Its protein product is CASIPILSREGYTEAFF.

The chain carries TRBV4-1 and TRBJ1-6, with 10 bases matching TRBD1. V shed 0 bases and J 8 bases; nucleotides not matched to a gene: 4. Germline assignment: CDR1 MGHRA and CDR2 YSYEKL. The CDR3 is 16 residues long. CDR3 DNA: TGCGCCAGCAGCCAAGATGGGACAGGGGCCTATTCACCCCTCCACTTT. Translated: CASSQDGTGAYSPLHF.

This chain uses TRBV4-1 with TRBJ1-2; 9 nucleotides align to TRBD1. Germline values: CDR1 MGHRA, CDR2 YSYEKL. The trim removed 4 bases at V and 7 bases at J, leaving 7 bases unmatched. The CDR3 runs 14 residues. CDR3 bases: TGCGCCAGCAGCCCCCGGACAGGGGCGGGTGGCTACACCTTC. It encodes CASSPRTGAGGYTF.

The rearrangement joins TRBV9 to TRBJ1-1, with D unclear. CDR3 size: 15 residues. Trimming cost V 0 bases and J 0 bases, with 9 bases left between them. Germline CDR1 is SGDLS and CDR2 is YYNGEE. The CDR3 region has the DNA TGTGCCAGCAGCGTAGTCGAGGTGCTGAACACTGAAGCTTTCTTT. Its protein is CASSVVEVLNTEAFF.

Of note for this clone: At one of its ends the junction is not consistent with the germline gene, which may arise from a read error. Other DNA sequences in the sample encode the same CDR3. This chain uses TRBV6-5 with TRBJ2-7; 7 nucleotides agree with TRBD1. Germline lookup yields CDR1 MNHEY and CDR2 SVGAGI. This CDR3 has 14 residues. CDR3 bases: TGTGCCAGCAATAAGCAGGACAGGACCTACGAGCAGTATTTC. Protein product: CASNKQDRTYEQYF.

V gene TRBV11-2 combines with J gene TRBJ2-3; 8 bases fit TRBD1. The V and J ends lost 3 bases and 5 bases, in that order; junction bases with no gene match: 13. Germline V gives CDR1 SGHAT, CDR2 FQNNGV. The CDR3 loop spans 17 amino acids. In nucleotides, the CDR3 is TGTGCCAGCAGCTTGATAGGGGGGACAGGACTTAGAGATACGCAGTATTTT. It codes for CASSLIGGTGLRDTQYF. The whole variable domain, filled in from reference TRBV11-2 and TRBJ2-3, reads EAGVAQSPRYKIIEKRQSVAFWCNPISGHATLYWYQQILGQGPKLLIQFQNNGVVDDSQLPKDRFSAERLKGVDSTLKIQPAKLEDSAVYLCASSLIGGTGLRDTQYFGPGTRLTVL.

The chain joins TRBV7-9 to TRBJ2-1; no definite D call. The germline V and J ends were trimmed by 6 bases and 5 bases, with 8 bases remaining between them. CDR1 and CDR2 from the germline V gene are SEHNR and FQNEAQ (reference sequence). The CDR3 spans 12 residues. CDR3 nucleotides: TGTGCCAGCAGGGCGGCCAACAATGAGCAGTTCTTC. As protein: CASRAANNEQFF.

The rearrangement links TRBV10-3 to TRBJ1-2, with 9 bases that match TRBD1. Losses at the gene ends were 6 bases for V and 3 bases for J; bases not matched to a gene: 5. CDR1 and CDR2 (germline): ENHRY, SYGVKD. This CDR3 is 14 amino acids long. The CDR3 bases are TGTGCCATCAGCCGGGACAGGGAGGACTATGGCTACACCTTC. Translated: CAISRDREDYGYTF.

This clone occurred once. The genes are TRBV5-4 and TRBJ2-1, with 9 bases aligning to TRBD2. Germline CDR1 and CDR2: SGHNT and YYREEE (reference sequence). With V trimmed by 0 bases and J by 4 bases, 5 bases remained unmatched. This CDR3 has 16 residues. CDR3 in amino acids: CASSLASGDLYNEQFF. The CDR3 nucleotides are TGTGCCAGCAGCTTGGCTAGCGGGGACTTATACAATGAGCAGTTCTTC. Complete variable domain (other parts from reference TRBV5-4 and TRBJ2-1): ETGVTQSPTHLIKTRGQQVTLRCSSQSGHNTVSWYQQALGQGPQFIFQYYREEENGRGNFPPRFSGLQFPNYSSELNVNALELDDSALYLCASSLASGDLYNEQFFGPGTRLTVL.